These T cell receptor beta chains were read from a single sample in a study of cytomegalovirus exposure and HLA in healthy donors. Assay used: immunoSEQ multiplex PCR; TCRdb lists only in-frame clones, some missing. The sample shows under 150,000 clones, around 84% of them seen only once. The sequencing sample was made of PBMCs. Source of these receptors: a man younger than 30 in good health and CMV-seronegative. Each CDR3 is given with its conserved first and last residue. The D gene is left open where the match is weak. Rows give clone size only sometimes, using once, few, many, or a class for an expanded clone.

CDR3 protein: CASRRRPQGGLGDTQYF
CDR3 DNA: TGTGCCAGCAGACGTCGACCACAGGGGGGGTTAGGAGATACGCAGTATTTT
clone size: NA
V gene: TRBV27
J gene: TRBJ2-3
D gene: NA

CDR3 protein: CSVEVMGQESRRYGYTF
CDR3 DNA: TGCAGCGTTGAAGTCATGGGACAGGAGTCAAGACGCTATGGCTACACCTTC
clone size: NA
V gene: TRBV29-1
J gene: TRBJ1-2
D gene: TRBD1

CDR3 protein: CASSIDPRMNTEAFF
CDR3 DNA: TGTGCCAGTAGTATAGATCCCAGGATGAACACTGAAGCTTTCTTT
clone size: NA
V gene: TRBV19
J gene: TRBJ1-1
D gene: NA

CDR3 protein: CASSPRASPGAKNIQYF
CDR3 DNA: TGTGCCAGCAGCCCACGGGCCAGCCCGGGGGCCAAAAACATTCAGTACTTC
clone size: NA
V gene: TRBV7-2
J gene: TRBJ2-4
D gene: NA

CDR3 protein: CASSPDRGNSYEQYF
CDR3 DNA: TGTGCCAGCAGTCCCGACAGGGGGAACTCCTACGAGCAGTACTTC
clone size: NA
V gene: TRBV27
J gene: TRBJ2-7
D gene: TRBD1

CDR3 protein: CSSSPPGISTDTQYF
CDR3 DNA: TGTTCCAGCAGCCCGCCGGGGATTAGCACAGATACGCAGTATTTT
clone size: NA
V gene: TRBV7-9
J gene: TRBJ2-3
D gene: NA

CDR3 protein: CASRGVYSYEQYF
CDR3 DNA: TGTGCCAGCAGGGGAGTGTACTCCTACGAGCAGTACTTC
clone size: few
V gene: TRBV2
J gene: TRBJ2-7
D gene: NA

CDR3 protein: CASTGGTGETGELFF
CDR3 DNA: TGTGCCAGCACCGGGGGGACAGGGGAAACCGGGGAGCTGTTTTTT
clone size: few
V gene: TRBV6-1
J gene: TRBJ2-2
D gene: TRBD1

CDR3 protein: CASSLAGARVNGYTF
CDR3 DNA: TGTGCCAGCAGCTTAGCGGGGGCTAGGGTGAATGGCTACACCTTC
clone size: NA
V gene: TRBV7-2
J gene: TRBJ1-2
D gene: NA

CDR3 protein: CATQGVGSYNEQFF
CDR3 DNA: TGTGCCACCCAAGGGGTGGGCTCCTACAATGAGCAGTTCTTC
clone size: NA
V gene: TRBV19
J gene: TRBJ2-1
D gene: NA